Following are 11 T cell receptor beta chains from one sample sequenced in a study of cytomegalovirus exposure and HLA in healthy donors. PCR employed 60 Vbeta and 13 Jbeta primers. Clones were read by immunoSEQ multiplex PCR, and TCRdb kept only the in-frame ones, dropping some. The sample includes roughly 160,000 clones, 70% to 90% of them seen just once. Sequences were obtained from PBMCs. Receptors were obtained from a male donor in good health and CMV-seronegative.

CDR3 sequence: CASSLETSRTGELFF. The CDR3 DNA follows: TGTGCCAGCAGCTTGGAGACTAGCCGCACCGGGGAGCTGTTTTTT. V and J are TRBV11-3 and TRBJ2-2; 7 bases fit TRBD2. The CDR3 sequence is 15 residues long. V lost 3 bases and J lost 4; bases outside the gene matches: 5. CDR1 SGHNT and CDR2 YENEEA come from the germline V gene. Based on the CDR3 plus reference TRBV11-3 and TRBJ2-2, the full variable domain is EAGVVQSPRYKIIEKKQPVAFWCNPISGHNTLYWYLQNLGQGPELLIRYENEEAVDDSQLPKDRFSAERLKGVDSTLKIQPAELGDSAVYLCASSLETSRTGELFFGEGSRLTVL.

The chain has TRBV9 and TRBJ1-6; unclear D gene. This CDR3 spans 14 amino acids. CDR1 and CDR2 from the germline V gene are SGDLS and YYNGEE. Trimming removed 0 bases at V and 7 bases at J, with 8 bases between. The CDR3: CASSVGGGNSPLHF. For the CDR3, the DNA is TGTGCCAGCAGCGTAGGTGGCGGCAATTCACCCCTCCACTTT.

This clone showed up just once. The rearrangement uses TRBV6-1 and TRBJ2-5; 7 positions match TRBD1. Germline lookup yields CDR1 MNHNS and CDR2 SASEGT. The junction had 7 bases not matched to a gene; V was cut back by 7 bases and J by 5 bases. This CDR3 is 13 amino acids long. The CDR3 loop is CASTRGTAETQYF. The CDR3 DNA follows: TGTGCCAGCACCAGGGGGACAGCGGAGACCCAGTACTTC.

The V gene is TRBV2, the J gene TRBJ2-1, with D tentatively TRBD2 (7 bases). The germline V gene encodes CDR1 SNHLY and CDR2 FYNNEI. The CDR3 consists of 13 residues. The ends were cut back, 6 bases at V and 8 bases at J, with 14 bases in the middle. The CDR3 sequence is CASRRLGGDEQFF. As DNA, the CDR3 is TGTGCCAGCAGACGACTAGGGGGGGATGAGCAGTTCTTC.

The rearrangement links TRBV10-3 to TRBJ1-1; 9 positions match TRBD1. The V gene's germline CDR1 is ENHRY and CDR2 SYGVKD. Trimming at V came to 5 bases and at J to 7 bases, leaving 8 bases not matched to a gene. The CDR3 length is 14 residues. The CDR3 region has the DNA TGTGCCATCAGTAACCAGGACAGGGGAGTTGAAGCTTTCTTT. As protein: CAISNQDRGVEAFF.

This clone was seen a single time. The V and J genes are TRBV7-2 and TRBJ1-2; D remains unclear. V gave up 0 bases and J gave up 2 bases, with 10 bases separating them. This CDR3 contains 15 residues. Germline V lookup: CDR1 SGHTA, CDR2 FQGNSA. The CDR3 DNA follows: TGTGCCAGCAGCTTAGCGCTCGCCAGAAACTATGGCTACACCTTC. It translates to CASSLALARNYGYTF.

This clone was detected once. The CDR3 DNA is TGTGCCAGCAGACTTAATTCAGGTTTCTATGGCTACACCTTC. Translation gives CASRLNSGFYGYTF. The chain employs TRBV16 and TRBJ1-2, with D uncertain. Germline CDR1 and CDR2: KGHSY and FQNENV. Trimming shortened V by 6 bases and J by 4 bases, and 15 bases separated the two germline ends. The CDR3 length is 14 residues.

This clone has just a few counts. J is TRBJ1-1 and V is TRBV6-5, with a tentative D call TRBD1 (6 bases). CDR3 length: 13 residues. The V end lost 7 bases, the J end lost 6 bases, and 15 bases lay between the germline ends. Germline loops: CDR1 MNHEY, CDR2 SVGAGI. CDR3 nucleotides: TGTGCCAGCACCAAAGGGGGGGTCGCTGAAGCTTTCTTT. It codes for CASTKGGVAEAFF.

The genes are TRBV7-9 and TRBJ1-5; 10 bases fit TRBD1. The V gene's germline CDR1 is SEHNR and CDR2 FQNEAQ (reference sequence). This CDR3 contains 18 residues. Losses at the gene ends were 0 bases for V and 2 bases for J; bases not matched to a gene: 7. This CDR3 reads CASSLATGTGVGNQPQHF. CDR3 in DNA: TGTGCCAGCAGCTTAGCAACCGGGACAGGGGTGGGCAATCAGCCCCAGCATTTT.

The CDR3 region has the DNA TGTGCCACCACCGGGACAGGGAACACTGAAGCTTTCTTT. It codes for CATTGTGNTEAFF. J is TRBJ1-1 and V is TRBV15, with TRBD1 identical over 8 bases. This CDR3 is built from 13 residues. Germline V gene sequence: CDR1 LNHNV, CDR2 YYDKDF (reference sequence). With 7 bases clipped from V and 1 base from J, the junction kept 2 bases outside the gene matches.

As concerns this clone: Within the sample, other DNA sequences also encode this same CDR3. The V gene is TRBV5-1, the J gene TRBJ2-3; TRBD1 matches 8 bases. This CDR3 has 15 residues. CDR1 and CDR2 (germline): SGHRS, YFSETQ. V shed 0 bases, J shed 1 base, and the junction held 1 base outside the gene matches. The DNA for the CDR3 is TGCGCCAGCAGCTTGGTACAGGGGGGCACAGATACGCAGTATTTT. Translating gives CASSLVQGGTDTQYF.